Sequencing of this TCR beta chain was carried out in a study of T cells in Graves' hyperthyroidism and ophthalmopathy. Study outcomes and limitations: Classification by a 13 V-J model distinguished ophthalmopathy from stable hyperthyroidism. Most thyroid clonotypes that were expanded above 0.001 also turned up in blood.

The CDR3 totals 13 residues. V dropped 6 bases and J dropped 3 bases, with 12 bases sitting between them. This clonotype was seen once. The antigen is not known. Under 3 months was the duration of disease in ophthalmopathy patients, who also had a Clinical Activity Score of at least 3 and a NOSPECS grade of at least 4. Clinical symptoms, serum thyroxine and TRAb, thyroid ultrasound and orbital computed tomography together formed the diagnostic basis. TCR beta CDR3 regions were amplified from RNA transcripts. The primer set for the first-round RT-PCR of the TCR CDR3 was HTBI. TCRdb re-called the multiplex PCR reads with MiXCR, one entry per CDR3 protein. The table has roughly 520,000 distinct CDR3 sequences, roughly 24% seen once.

This clonotype was obtained from a woman in her 30s with Graves' ophthalmopathy. The source material was blood. This rearrangement joins TRBV12-3 or TRBV12-4 to TRBJ2-7; D is perhaps TRBD1 or TRBD2 (5 bases each). Here the CDR3 DNA reads TGTGCCAGCAGACCGGGACGAAGCTACGAGCAGTACTTC. Its translation: CASRPGRSYEQYF.